The entry below gives a single T cell receptor (beta chain) sequence along with its context. Authors' data handling: Counts of nucleated cells, estimated from reference gene primer amplification, were obtained. Sequencing used immunoSEQ multiplex PCR; TCRdb keeps in-frame clones, though not all of them. The DNA gave D and trimming, while V, J and clone size come from that table. The repertoire includes more than 85,000 clones, 72% of them detected once, and 7.6% sits in the top ten. The data are from a study of blood T cell repertoires in COVID-19. Study information: Sites across the United States, Italy and Spain contributed samples from acute and convalescent COVID-19. T cells, B-cell-depleted T cells, or PBMCs provided the cDNA or gDNA that served as material.

Germline-derived CDR1 and CDR2 are SGHNT and YENEEA. V lost 5 bases to trimming and J lost 3 bases, with 8 bases between them. The CDR3 is 12 residues long. The V gene is TRBV11-3, the J gene TRBJ2-7; D call uncertain. The material sequenced was peripheral blood. The TCR was taken from a woman aged 55 to 70 with acute or convalescent COVID-19. The CDR3 loop reads CASSPNSYEQYF. The DNA of the CDR3 is TGTGCCAGCAGCCCCAACAGCTACGAGCAGTACTTC. Full variable domain (outside the CDR3, taken from reference TRBV11-3 and TRBJ2-7): EAGVVQSPRYKIIEKKQPVAFWCNPISGHNTLYWYLQNLGQGPELLIRYENEEAVDDSQLPKDRFSAERLKGVDSTLKIQPAELGDSAVYLCASSPNSYEQYFGPGTRLTVT.